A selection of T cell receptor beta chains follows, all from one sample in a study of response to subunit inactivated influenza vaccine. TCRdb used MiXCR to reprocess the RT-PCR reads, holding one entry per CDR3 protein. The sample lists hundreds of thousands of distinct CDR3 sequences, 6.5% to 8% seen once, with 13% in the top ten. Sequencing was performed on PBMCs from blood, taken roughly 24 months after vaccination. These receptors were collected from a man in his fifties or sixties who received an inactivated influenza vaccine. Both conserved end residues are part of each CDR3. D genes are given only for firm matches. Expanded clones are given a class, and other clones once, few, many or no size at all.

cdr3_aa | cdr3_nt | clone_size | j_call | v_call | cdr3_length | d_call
CASSPVRYNEQFF | TGTGCCAGCAGTCCAGTTAGGTACAATGAGCAGTTCTTC | . | TRBJ2-1 | TRBV7-2 | 13 | .
CASSSPGFDTQYF | TGCGCCAGCAGCTCCCCAGGGTTTGATACGCAGTATTTT | . | TRBJ2-3 | TRBV5-1 | 13 | .
CASSWGLAGQDTQYF | TGTGCCAGCAGTTGGGGACTAGCGGGACAAGATACGCAGTATTTT | . | TRBJ2-3 | TRBV6-2/TRBV6-3 | 15 | TRBD2
CASTEDRGRWSGELFF | TGTGCCAGCACCGAAGACAGGGGGCGTTGGTCCGGGGAGCTGTTTTTT | few | TRBJ2-2 | TRBV18 | 16 | TRBD1
CASSLWTSGKEDTQYF | TGTGCCAGCAGTTTGTGGACTAGCGGGAAAGAGGATACGCAGTATTTT | . | TRBJ2-3 | TRBV12-3/TRBV12-4 | 16 | TRBD2
CASSLDRDTHRPAQETQYF | TGTGCCAGCAGCTTGGATCGGGACACGCACCGCCCAGCTCAAGAGACCCAGTACTTC | many | TRBJ2-5 | TRBV5-6 | 19 | .
CASSDPHHSGANVLTF | TGTGCCAGCAGCGACCCCCATCACTCTGGGGCCAACGTCCTGACTTTC | . | TRBJ2-6 | TRBV25-1 | 16 | .
CSASWISRTSGEQYF | TGCAGTGCTAGTTGGATCTCTCGAACTTCGGGGGAGCAGTACTTC | . | TRBJ2-7 | TRBV20-1 | 15 | .
CSVARGKDTQYF | TGCAGCGTTGCCAGGGGAAAGGATACGCAGTATTTT | . | TRBJ2-3 | TRBV29-1 | 12 | .
CASRMVGQRSSYEQYF | TGCGCCAGCAGGATGGTTGGACAGCGGAGCTCCTACGAGCAGTACTTC | few | TRBJ2-7 | TRBV5-1 | 16 | .
CAWSGRNQPQHF | TGTGCCTGGAGTGGGAGAAATCAGCCCCAGCATTTT | . | TRBJ1-5 | TRBV30 | 12 | .
CASSSHQYLAPTYEQYF | TGTGCCAGCAGCTCCCACCAATACCTGGCCCCTACCTACGAGCAGTACTTC | many | TRBJ2-7 | TRBV7-8 | 17 | .
CASSFLMGGGRSDTQYF | TGTGCCAGCAGTTTCCTTATGGGGGGGGGCAGGTCAGATACGCAGTATTTT | many | TRBJ2-3 | TRBV7-2 | 17 | .
CSARGWLRWADTQYF | TGCAGTGCTAGAGGCTGGCTTCGGTGGGCAGATACGCAGTATTTT | . | TRBJ2-3 | TRBV20-1 | 15 | .